This T cell receptor beta chain emerged from a study of blood T cells in healthy people across ages. Turning to the study itself: Template switching recovered approximately one barcoded beta molecule for every two T cells.

Every donor gave approximately 10 milliliters of peripheral blood. Samples had at least 6.5 million PBMCs isolated from them. General study findings and limits: The study found more naive CD4+ cells and higher diversity in long-lived than aged donors.

The CDR3 totals 13 residues. Germline CDR1 reads MDHEN; CDR2 reads SYDVKM. Deletions cut 11 bases from V and 0 bases from J, with 13 bases between. Through a sample-barcoded 5' primer and a J-beta primer mix, a second PCR was run for 7 to 11 cycles. TCRdb processed the 5' RACE reads anew with MiXCR; each CDR3 protein has one entry. The sample has hundreds of thousands of distinct CDR3 sequences; 45% to 70% are singletons. This clonotype has more than one count but fewer than ten. Antigen unknown. The rearrangement links TRBV28 to TRBJ2-5; D gene unclear. Source material: blood. The sequence was obtained from a middle-aged man in good health. The CDR3 DNA sequence: TGTGCCTGCCGACGCGGCTACCAAGAGACCCAGTACTTC. The encoded protein is CACRRGYQETQYF.